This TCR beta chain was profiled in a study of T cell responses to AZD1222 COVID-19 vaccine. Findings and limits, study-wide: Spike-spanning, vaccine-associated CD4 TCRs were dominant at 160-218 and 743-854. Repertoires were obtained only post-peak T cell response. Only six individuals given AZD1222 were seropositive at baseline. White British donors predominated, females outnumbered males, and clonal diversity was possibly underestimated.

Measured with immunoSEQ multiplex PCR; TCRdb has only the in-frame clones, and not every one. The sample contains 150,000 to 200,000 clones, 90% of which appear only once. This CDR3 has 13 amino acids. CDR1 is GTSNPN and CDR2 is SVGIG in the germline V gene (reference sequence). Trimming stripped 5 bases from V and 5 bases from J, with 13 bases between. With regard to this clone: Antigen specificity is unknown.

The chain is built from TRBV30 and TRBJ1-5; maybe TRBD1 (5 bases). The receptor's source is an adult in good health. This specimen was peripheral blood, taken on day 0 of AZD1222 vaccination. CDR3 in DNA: TGTGCCTGGGGCGCGGGGGGAGATCAGCCCCAGCATTTT. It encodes CAWGAGGDQPQHF.